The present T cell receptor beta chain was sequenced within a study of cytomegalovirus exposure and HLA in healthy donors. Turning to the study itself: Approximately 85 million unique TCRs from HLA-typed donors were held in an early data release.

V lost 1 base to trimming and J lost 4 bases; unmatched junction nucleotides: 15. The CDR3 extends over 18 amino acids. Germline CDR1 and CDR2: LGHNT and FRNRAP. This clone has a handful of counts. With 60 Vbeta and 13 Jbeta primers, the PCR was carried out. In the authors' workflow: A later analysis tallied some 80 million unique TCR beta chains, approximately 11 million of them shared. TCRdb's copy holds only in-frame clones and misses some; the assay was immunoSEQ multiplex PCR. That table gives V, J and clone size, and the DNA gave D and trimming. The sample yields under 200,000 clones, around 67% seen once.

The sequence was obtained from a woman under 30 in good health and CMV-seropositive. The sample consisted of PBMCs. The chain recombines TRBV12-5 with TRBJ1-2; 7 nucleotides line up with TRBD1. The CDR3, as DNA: TGTGCTAGTGGTTTGGCCTCCCTTAAAGGGGGCCTGGGCTATGGCTACACCTTC. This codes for CASGLASLKGGLGYGYTF.